This paragraph covers one T cell receptor (beta chain) sequence. What it recognizes is unknown. Germline and junction disagree at one end, which may indicate a read error. This entry belongs to a study of regulatory T cells in long-lasting Graves disease. Germline V gives CDR1 DFQATT, CDR2 SNEGSKA (reference sequence). The CDR3 contains 14 residues. Findings and limits, study-wide: TRBV28, TRBJ1-2 and TRBJ2-5 were favored in persistent disease.

Combining iRepertoire HTBI primers with Arm-PCR of CDR3 regions, the authors built TCR beta libraries. As handled by the study authors: Analysis of the samples identified 60 to 75 TRBV and roughly 15 TRBJ segments. A single record per CDR3 protein comes from TCRdb applying MiXCR to the multiplex PCR reads. The V and J calls reflect TCRdb's pipeline rather than the authors' work. The sample includes around 400,000 distinct CDR3 sequences, about 23% of them seen just once. Time point in this sample: persistent/refractory GD, antithyroid drugs over 5 years with positive TRAb. The TCR library used RNA extracted from PBMCs. As collected, the peripheral blood samples measured 7.5 to 9 milliliters each and went into EDTA tubes.

The starting material was peripheral blood mononuclear cells (PBMCs), obtained when the disease was refractory, from a patient treated with antithyroid drugs. The sequence came from a woman aged 40 to 50 with Graves disease. The J gene is TRBJ1-1, the V gene TRBV20-1; unclear D gene. The CDR3: CSAREPVLNTGAFF. Here the CDR3 DNA reads TGCAGTGCTAGAGAGCCCGTCCTGAACACTGGAGCTTTCTTT.